The T cell receptor beta chain under discussion was sequenced for a study of T-cell reconstitution after alpha-beta-depleted transplantation in children. Study-wide results and limits: After transplant, at about two months, alpha-beta T cells were reportedly derived from several hundred expanded graft clones. Hyperexpanded clones declined; after one year, newly produced T cells mostly supplied diversity.

Preparation of the TCRbeta library was carried out with unique molecular identifiers. TCRdb re-derived calls from the PCR reads in MiXCR, one entry per CDR3 protein. The sample comprises 330,000 or so distinct CDR3 sequences, around 10% of which are singletons, and just under 7.5% rests with the top ten. This clonotype was found many times. What it recognizes is unknown. Mismatch with germline at one junction end may stem from a read error. Germline CDR1 reads SGDLS; CDR2 reads YYNGEE. The length of the CDR3 is 14 residues. The sequenced sample was PBMCs, obtained before TCRalphabeta/CD19-depleted stem cell transplant. The V gene is TRBV9, the J gene TRBJ2-3; no firm D call. The TCR sequence derives from a boy younger than two with acute myeloid leukemia, due to receive a stem cell transplant. CDR3 region: CASSVSPNTNTQYF. The CDR3 DNA follows: TGTGCCAGCAGCGTAAGCCCCAACACAAATACGCAGTATTTT.